This entry features one TCR beta chain sequence. Its target is unknown. As for treatment: some 20 received Ad26.COV2.S at low or high dose, single or two shots; 5 received placebo; per-sample allocation not given. Sampling took place 63 days after the first vaccine or placebo injection. This sample is part of a study of Ad26.COV2.S vaccination and SARS-CoV-2 variants. About the study: The donor was enrolled in the Ad26.COV2.S arm of the COV1001 trial. Intramuscular Ad26.COV2.S at 5x10^10 or 1x10^11 viral particles. Findings and caveats of the study: Recipients given vaccine exceeded placebo recipients in spike-specific TCR breadth. Breadth and depth estimates from TCRs may understate total T cell responses.

CDR3 length: 16 amino acids. Per germline, CDR1 LGHDT and CDR2 YNNKEL (reference sequence). Germline trimming cut 2 bases from V and 3 bases from J; bases unmatched to any gene: 2. The data were produced by immunoSEQ multiplex PCR, yet TCRdb's version contains in-frame clones alone and is incomplete. The table lists 440,000 or so clones, about nine tenths of them singletons, with under 2% in the top ten. The sample in question was peripheral blood, obtained in a trial of Ad26.COV2.S vaccine versus placebo. The clonotype originates from a person between 18 and 65 years old who received the Ad26.COV2.S COVID-19 vaccine or a placebo. The chain is built from TRBV3-1 (or the pseudogene TRBV3-2) and TRBJ2-3; TRBD2 agrees at 13 bases. The CDR3 bases are TGTGCCAGCAGCCAACAACTAGCGGGAGGGACAGATACGCAGTATTTT. Translation gives CASSQQLAGGTDTQYF.